These 28 T cell receptor beta chains were all obtained from the same sample, sequenced in a study of regulatory T cells in long-lasting Graves disease. The time point was: newly diagnosed GD, antithyroid drugs for less than 3 months. PBMC-extracted RNA yielded the TCR library. Arm-PCR of CDR3 regions with iRepertoire HTBI primers generated TCR beta libraries. TCRdb redid the calling of the multiplex PCR reads with MiXCR, one entry per CDR3 protein. The table shows 450,000 to 600,000 distinct CDR3 sequences, with around an eighth occurring only once. These records were also assigned to another study, of T cells in Graves' hyperthyroidism and ophthalmopathy.

The sequencing used peripheral blood mononuclear cells (PBMCs), collected at new diagnosis, from a patient treated with antithyroid drugs. These receptors originate from a man aged 30-40 years with Graves disease.

This clonotype was seen many times. The chain couples TRBV24-1 to TRBJ2-5, with TRBD1 matching over 9 bases. Trimming took 5 bases from V and 4 from J; bases not matched to a gene: 7. CDR3 length: 15 residues. Germline V gives CDR1 KGHDR, CDR2 SFDVKD. CDR3 bases: TGTGCCACCAGTGCCTCCGGGACAGGGTCAGAGACCCAGTACTTC. It translates to CATSASGTGSETQYF.

V is TRBV10-3 and J is TRBJ2-3; a possible D gene is TRBD2 (5 bases). The length of the CDR3 is 14 residues. The germline CDR1 and CDR2 sequences are ENHRY and SYGVKD. Trimming cost V 4 bases and J 5 bases, with 13 bases left between them. CDR3 sequence: CAISVSGGEDTQYF. CDR3 bases: TGTGCCATCAGTGTTTCCGGAGGTGAAGATACGCAGTATTTT.

This clonotype was counted between two and nine times. The chain uses TRBV19 and TRBJ1-1, with a weak D call TRBD1 (5 bases). The germline CDR1 and CDR2 sequences are LNHDA and SQIVND (reference sequence). The CDR3 consists of 14 residues. V was cut by 4 bases and J by 6 bases, with 15 bases left in between. For the CDR3, the DNA is TGTGCCAGTAGTACTATTCCTCGGGGGTCTGAAGCTTTCTTT. This gives the protein CASSTIPRGSEAFF.

This clonotype was counted ten times or more. This rearrangement joins TRBV5-1 to TRBJ1-2; D call uncertain. The ends were cut back, 3 bases at V and 2 bases at J, with 11 bases in the middle. The CDR3 is 14 residues long. Germline V gene sequence: CDR1 SGHRS, CDR2 YFSETQ. CDR3 DNA sequence: TGCGCCAGCAGCTACGAGGGCAGCAACTATGGCTACACCTTC. Its protein is CASSYEGSNYGYTF.

There are a few counts of this clonotype. V is TRBV6-1 and J is TRBJ2-7; 13 nucleotides match TRBD2. CDR3 size: 15 residues. V dropped 4 bases and J dropped 5; count of bases not matched to a gene: 5. Germline CDR1 is MNHNS and CDR2 is SASEGT. The chain's CDR3 is CASSAGTSGMDEQYF. The CDR3 DNA reads as TGTGCCAGCAGTGCCGGGACTAGCGGGATGGACGAGCAGTACTTC.

This clonotype was recorded many times. The V gene is TRBV12-3 or TRBV12-4, the J gene TRBJ2-1, with a tentative D call TRBD2 (6 bases). This CDR3 contains 14 residues. Deletions cut 6 bases from V and 7 bases from J, with 16 bases between. CDR3 protein: CASSIGRATNEQFF. Written as DNA, the CDR3 is TGTGCCAGCAGCATCGGGAGAGCCACGAATGAGCAGTTCTTC.

This clonotype has ten or more counts. This chain uses TRBV24-1 with TRBJ2-2, with 7 positions matching TRBD1. The CDR3 spans 15 residues. Looked up from germline, CDR1 is KGHDR and CDR2 is SFDVKD. With V trimmed by 5 bases and J by 4 bases, 6 bases remained unmatched. Written as DNA, the CDR3 is TGTGCCACCAGTGCGGGACAGCGACTCACCGGGGAGCTGTTTTTT. It is translated as CATSAGQRLTGELFF.

The chain carries TRBV24-1 and TRBJ2-7; D is perhaps TRBD1 (6 bases). The CDR3 loop spans 14 amino acids. V was pared by 7 bases and J by 5 bases, with 17 bases between. Germline-derived CDR1 and CDR2 are KGHDR and SFDVKD. CDR3 region: CATSASPGQNEQYF. CDR3 bases: TGTGCCACCAGCGCTTCCCCCGGACAGAACGAGCAGTACTTC.

This clonotype was found many times. The chain links TRBV20-1 to TRBJ1-3; D gene ambiguous. This CDR3 has 13 residues. Germline assignment: CDR1 DFQATT and CDR2 SNEGSKA (reference sequence). The germline V and J ends were trimmed by 5 bases and 4 bases, with 12 bases remaining between them. This CDR3 reads CSARQAGGNTIYF. CDR3 nucleotides: TGCAGTGCTCGCCAGGCGGGGGGAAACACCATATATTTT.

V gene TRBV5-5 combines with J gene TRBJ1-4; D is uncertain. Trimming removed 4 bases from V and 0 bases from J, with 10 bases in between. The CDR3 loop spans 15 amino acids. Germline values: CDR1 SGHKS, CDR2 YYEKEE (reference sequence). This CDR3 is CASSRDIATNEKLFF. CDR3 coding DNA: TGTGCCAGCAGCAGGGATATAGCAACTAATGAAAAACTGTTTTTT.

This clonotype has a count of ten or more. At one boundary the junction diverges from the germline segment, which might be a read error. This rearrangement joins TRBV6-2 or TRBV6-3 to TRBJ1-2, with D hard to call. Germline V gives CDR1 MNHEY, CDR2 SVGEGT. The CDR3 runs to 14 residues. For the CDR3, the DNA is TGTGTCAGCAGTTACTCGGAAGGACGGTATGGCTACACCTTC. The encoded protein is CVSSYSEGRYGYTF.

This clonotype appeared many times. The V and J genes are TRBV7-2 and TRBJ2-1; 11 bases are a match to TRBD2. The CDR3 loop spans 17 amino acids. V lost 1 base, J lost 9 bases, and 11 bases stayed unmatched. Germline CDR1 is SGHTA and CDR2 is FQGNSA. The CDR3 reads CASSLVFVTSGSSEQFF. The CDR3, as DNA: TGTGCCAGCAGCTTAGTGTTTGTAACTAGCGGGAGTTCTGAGCAGTTCTTC. Full variable domain (rest looked up from reference TRBV7-2 and TRBJ2-1): GAGVSQSPSNKVTEKGKDVELRCDPISGHTALYWYRQSLGQGLEFLIYFQGNSAPDKSGLPSDRFSAERTGGSVSTLTIQRTQQEDSAVYLCASSLVFVTSGSSEQFFGPGTRLTVL.

This clonotype was recorded at least ten times. The chain has TRBV6-2 or TRBV6-3 and TRBJ2-1, with 8 positions matching TRBD2. The ends lost 6 bases at V and 3 bases at J; junction bases unmatched: 4. The CDR3 spans 14 residues. Germline CDR1 and CDR2: MNHEY and SVGEGT. The CDR3 reads CASSSGLDYNEQFF. In DNA, the CDR3 is TGTGCCAGCAGCTCGGGACTAGACTACAATGAGCAGTTCTTC.

There are a few counts of this clonotype. The chain uses TRBV28 and TRBJ1-2; D is unresolved. The germline V gene encodes CDR1 MDHEN and CDR2 SYDVKM. The V gene lost 10 bases and the J gene lost 1 base, with 13 bases spanning the gap. The CDR3 runs to 13 residues. CDR3 loop: CATHEALNYGYTF. CDR3 sequence (DNA): TGTGCCACCCACGAAGCCCTTAACTATGGCTACACCTTC.

The chain has TRBV18 and TRBJ1-2; possible D gene TRBD1, 5 bases. Per the germline V gene, CDR1 is KGHSH and CDR2 is LQKENI. Trimming removed 1 base from V and 4 bases from J, with 13 bases in between. The CDR3 is 15 amino acids. The CDR3 region is CASSPLEGMGYGYTF. CDR3 nucleotide sequence: TGTGCCAGCTCACCACTGGAGGGGATGGGCTATGGCTACACCTTC. Combining the CDR3 with reference TRBV18 and TRBJ1-2 gives the whole variable domain NAGVMQNPRHLVRRRGQEARLRCSPMKGHSHVYWYRQLPEEGLKFMVYLQKENIIDESGMPKERFSAEFPKEGPSILRIQQVVRGDSAAYFCASSPLEGMGYGYTFGSGTRLTVV.

This clonotype was found many times. This chain joins TRBV18 and TRBJ1-4; D perhaps matches TRBD1 (5 bases). Trimming pared 3 bases from V and 17 bases from J, leaving 19 bases between. Germline values: CDR1 KGHSH, CDR2 LQKENI. This CDR3 is built from 13 residues. The CDR3 nucleotides read TGTGCCAGCTCACCGGATGCAGACGTGGGACGCTTTTTT. Translated, it gives CASSPDADVGRFF.

The V and J genes are TRBV30 and TRBJ2-2; D is unclear. The germline CDR1 and CDR2 sequences are GTSNPN and SVGIG (reference sequence). The CDR3 loop spans 14 amino acids. Trimming removed 2 bases at V and 5 bases at J, with 12 bases between. CDR3 residues: CAWSITLRTGELFF. CDR3 nucleotide sequence: TGTGCCTGGAGTATAACTTTGCGGACCGGGGAGCTGTTTTTT.

The V and J genes are TRBV24-1 and TRBJ2-7; 7 nucleotides match TRBD2. The CDR3 totals 15 residues. V shed 2 bases and J 5 bases; nucleotides not matched to a gene: 8. Germline loops: CDR1 KGHDR, CDR2 SFDVKD. CDR3 coding DNA: TGTGCCACCAGTGATTCCGGGACTGGGACTAACGAGCAGTACTTC. This gives the protein CATSDSGTGTNEQYF.

V is TRBV24-1 and J is TRBJ2-1; D gene ambiguous. The CDR3 contains 13 residues. V was cut by 1 base and J by 5 bases, with 5 bases left in between. Germline V gene lookup returns CDR1 KGHDR and CDR2 SFDVKD. CDR3 DNA sequence: TGTGCCACCAGTGATTTTTGGGACAATGAGCAGTTCTTC. This translates into CATSDFWDNEQFF.

This clonotype was detected a few times. The chain has TRBV20-1 and TRBJ2-5; 8 bases map to TRBD2. The CDR3 totals 16 residues. Germline values: CDR1 DFQATT, CDR2 SNEGSKA (reference sequence). Unmatched junction bases numbered 12, after V lost 5 bases and J lost 1 base. CDR3 nucleotide sequence: TGCAGTGCTTATGGGATAGCGGGGAAGCTCCAAGAGACCCAGTACTTC. Translating gives CSAYGIAGKLQETQYF.

Ten or more counts support this clonotype. The chain employs TRBV15 and TRBJ2-3, with TRBD1 identical over 10 bases. Per germline, CDR1 LNHNV and CDR2 YYDKDF (reference sequence). The CDR3 sequence is 16 residues long. The ends lost 2 bases at V and 2 bases at J; junction bases unmatched: 4. In nucleotides, the CDR3 is TGTGCCACCAGCAGAATGGGGACAGGGGACACAGATACGCAGTATTTT. Amino acids: CATSRMGTGDTDTQYF.

This clonotype was recorded at least ten times. V and J are TRBV28 and TRBJ2-7; D perhaps matches TRBD2 (5 bases). The CDR3 covers 13 residues. V dropped 8 bases and J dropped 5 bases, with 16 bases sitting between them. Germline values: CDR1 MDHEN, CDR2 SYDVKM. CDR3 region: CASGANPGDEQYF. Written as DNA, the CDR3 is TGTGCCAGCGGTGCTAACCCCGGGGACGAGCAGTACTTC.

A word on this clonotype: With a much larger clone just one base away, this may be a read error. Since the CDR3 does not end with the conserved phenylalanine or tryptophan, this likely comes from a read error. The chain links TRBV6-5 to TRBJ1-1; maybe TRBD1 (6 bases). Germline-derived CDR1 and CDR2 are MNHEY and SVGAGI. The V gene lost 4 bases and the J gene lost 5 bases, with 17 bases spanning the gap. This CDR3 contains 15 residues. Here the CDR3 DNA reads TGTGCCAGCAGTTCCCGCTCTGCGGGGGCGACTGAAGCTTTCCTT. Amino acid sequence: CASSSRSAGATEAFL.

This clonotype turned up a few times. The V call is TRBV6-1, the J call TRBJ2-3, with D unresolved. The CDR3 runs 13 residues. V was shortened by 6 bases and J by 6 bases, with 13 bases between the two germline ends. Germline V gives CDR1 MNHNS, CDR2 SASEGT. The DNA of the CDR3 is TGTGCCAGCAGCTACAGATATAGGGATACGCAGTATTTT. Amino acid sequence: CASSYRYRDTQYF.

The DNA for the CDR3 is TGTGCCAGCGCGAAGAGGAAGAACACTGAAGCTTTCTTT. It specifies CASAKRKNTEAFF. This chain links TRBV19 with TRBJ1-1; D remains ambiguous. CDR3 length: 13 residues. Trimming stripped 9 bases from V and 1 base from J, with 12 bases between. Germline CDR1 and CDR2: LNHDA and SQIVND (reference sequence).

At least ten counts were recorded for this clonotype. The chain combines TRBV4-1 with TRBJ1-5; no clear D. The CDR3 has 15 amino acids. Trimming cost V 1 base and J 7 bases, with 14 bases left between them. Per the germline V gene, CDR1 is MGHRA and CDR2 is YSYEKL. CDR3 nucleotides: TGCGCCAGCAGCCAAGTAGGTGGGGTTCGACAGCCCCAGCATTTT. It is translated as CASSQVGGVRQPQHF.

This clonotype occurred many times. This sequence joins TRBV10-2 and TRBJ2-1, with D tentatively TRBD2 (7 bases). There are 14 residues in the CDR3. Germline V lookup: CDR1 WSHSY, CDR2 SAAADI. V was clipped by 10 bases and J by 2 bases, with 15 bases between them. The CDR3 nucleotides read TGCGCCACCGTACAGGGACTAACCTACAATGAGCAGTTCTTC. Translated: CATVQGLTYNEQFF.

The CDR3 DNA is TGCGCCAGCAGCCAACATCCCGCCGGGACCCTCGGAGGCTACACCTTC. This sequence encodes CASSQHPAGTLGGYTF. The rearrangement joins TRBV4-1 to TRBJ1-2, with D possibly being TRBD1 (5 bases). The CDR3 is 16 amino acids. The ends were cut back, 2 bases at V and 8 bases at J, with 21 bases in the middle. CDR1 is MGHRA and CDR2 is YSYEKL in the germline V gene.